This TCR beta chain was captured in a study of Ad26.COV2.S vaccination and SARS-CoV-2 variants. The table came from immunoSEQ multiplex PCR; TCRdb's copy has only in-frame clones and leaves some out. This sample has roughly 420,000 clones, with nearly 90% found just once. Regarding this clone: Its antigen remains unidentified.

Trimming removed 4 bases from V and 7 bases from J, with 15 bases in between. Germline values: CDR1 SGDLS, CDR2 YYNGEE. The CDR3 spans 14 residues. General observations from the study: Recipients given vaccine exceeded placebo recipients in spike-specific TCR breadth.

Regarding treatment: some 19 received Ad26.COV2.S at low or high dose, single or two shots; roughly five received placebo; per-sample allocation not given. Sampling was done on day 63 after the first vaccine or placebo injection. The sequence came from a person between 18 and 65 years old who received the Ad26.COV2.S COVID-19 vaccine or a placebo. The sequenced sample was peripheral blood, obtained in a trial of Ad26.COV2.S vaccine versus placebo. The chain couples TRBV9 to TRBJ2-1; D possibly corresponds to TRBD2 (6 bases). The CDR3 coding sequence is TGTGCCAGCAGCACTACCGCGGGGTCTAATGAGCAGTTCTTC. Its protein product is CASSTTAGSNEQFF.